Listed below are T cell receptor beta chains from one sample, sequenced in a study of blood T cell repertoires in COVID-19. Some clones are missing from TCRdb's copy, which holds only in-frame ones; the method was immunoSEQ multiplex PCR. The table lists 340,000 or so clones, around 82% of them singletons. Sequenced sample: peripheral blood. These receptor sequences come from a man aged 25-40 years with active or convalescent COVID-19. Each CDR3 is given with its conserved first and last residue. Fields, in order: V gene, CDR3 length, clone size, D gene, J gene, CDR3 DNA, CDR3 protein. A D gene is named only where the DNA matches it firmly. Clone sizes are given selectively: once, few, many, or a class where the clone is expanded.

V gene: TRBV9
CDR3 length: 16
clone size: .
D gene: .
J gene: TRBJ1-1
CDR3 DNA: TGTGCCAGCAGCAGCGGGACCGGTATTTTGGACACTGAAGCTTTCTTT
CDR3 protein: CASSSGTGILDTEAFF

V gene: TRBV28
CDR3 length: 14
clone size: .
D gene: .
J gene: TRBJ1-1
CDR3 DNA: TGTGCCAGCAGTTTACGTCGCAGGCCCCCTGAAGCTTTCTTT
CDR3 protein: CASSLRRRPPEAFF

V gene: TRBV19
CDR3 length: 15
clone size: .
D gene: .
J gene: TRBJ1-4
CDR3 DNA: TGTGCCAGTAGTCTCGGGGGTCGTAACAGAGAAAAACTGTTTTTT
CDR3 protein: CASSLGGRNREKLFF

V gene: TRBV4-1
CDR3 length: 15
clone size: .
D gene: .
J gene: TRBJ1-1
CDR3 DNA: TGCGCCAGCAGCCAAGATATGAGGGGGGGGGCTGAAGCTTTCTTT
CDR3 protein: CASSQDMRGGAEAFF

V gene: TRBV6-5
CDR3 length: 14
clone size: once
D gene: TRBD2
J gene: TRBJ2-5
CDR3 DNA: TGTGCCAGCAGCCTCCGGACTAGCGGGGAGACCCAGTACTTC
CDR3 protein: CASSLRTSGETQYF

V gene: TRBV11-3
CDR3 length: 17
clone size: few
D gene: .
J gene: TRBJ1-4
CDR3 DNA: TGTGCCAGCAGTTTTACAGGGTGGGCGACAACTAATGAAAAACTGTTTTTT
CDR3 protein: CASSFTGWATTNEKLFF

V gene: TRBV2
CDR3 length: 15
clone size: few
D gene: TRBD1
J gene: TRBJ1-5
CDR3 DNA: TGTGCCAGCAGGAGCAGGGGGAGTAGCAATCAGCCCCAGCATTTT
CDR3 protein: CASRSRGSSNQPQHF

V gene: TRBV4-3
CDR3 length: 14
clone size: .
D gene: .
J gene: TRBJ1-1
CDR3 DNA: TGCGCCAGCAGCCAAGTAGGTAGGGGCACTGAAGCTTTCTTT
CDR3 protein: CASSQVGRGTEAFF

V gene: TRBV6-1
CDR3 length: 11
clone size: .
D gene: TRBD1
J gene: TRBJ1-2
CDR3 DNA: TGTGCCAGCTCAACAGGGGCTGGCTACACCTTC
CDR3 protein: CASSTGAGYTF

V gene: TRBV7-2
CDR3 length: 16
clone size: .
D gene: .
J gene: TRBJ2-1
CDR3 DNA: TGTGCCAGCACTAAAAGGAGGGATTCCTCCTACAATGAGCAGTTCTTC
CDR3 protein: CASTKRRDSSYNEQFF

V gene: TRBV4-3
CDR3 length: 15
clone size: .
D gene: .
J gene: TRBJ2-1
CDR3 DNA: TGCGCCAGCAGCCCTCGACTAGTCAGGGCGCATGAGCAGTTCTTC
CDR3 protein: CASSPRLVRAHEQFF

V gene: TRBV15
CDR3 length: 15
clone size: .
D gene: .
J gene: TRBJ2-3
CDR3 DNA: TGTGCCACCAGCGCCGGGACAAGCCCGACAGATACGCAGTATTTT
CDR3 protein: CATSAGTSPTDTQYF

V gene: TRBV6-5
CDR3 length: 12
clone size: .
D gene: .
J gene: TRBJ1-1
CDR3 DNA: TGTGCCAGCAGCTCTCCCGGGACTGAAGCTTTCTTT
CDR3 protein: CASSSPGTEAFF

V gene: TRBV6-4
CDR3 length: 14
clone size: .
D gene: TRBD1
J gene: TRBJ1-1
CDR3 DNA: TGTGCCAGCAGACTGGACAGGGGGCTGACTGAAGCTTTCTTT
CDR3 protein: CASRLDRGLTEAFF

V gene: TRBV7-8
CDR3 length: 14
clone size: few
D gene: .
J gene: TRBJ2-3
CDR3 DNA: TGTGCCAGCAGCATAGGACAGTGGATAGATACGCAGTATTTT
CDR3 protein: CASSIGQWIDTQYF

V gene: TRBV28
CDR3 length: 12
clone size: .
D gene: TRBD1
J gene: TRBJ2-4
CDR3 DNA: TGTGCCAGCAGTTTACTGGGACAGAAAACGTACTTC
CDR3 protein: CASSLLGQKTYF

V gene: TRBV3-1/TRBV3-2
CDR3 length: 13
clone size: .
D gene: TRBD2
J gene: TRBJ2-5
CDR3 DNA: TGTGCCACAGAAGCGGGGGCCCAAGAGACCCAGTACTTC
CDR3 protein: CATEAGAQETQYF

V gene: TRBV24-1
CDR3 length: 17
clone size: .
D gene: TRBD2
J gene: TRBJ2-3
CDR3 DNA: TGTGCCACCAGTGAGCCGGGGACTAGCGCTAGCACAGATACGCAGTATTTT
CDR3 protein: CATSEPGTSASTDTQYF

V gene: TRBV5-5
CDR3 length: 14
clone size: .
D gene: .
J gene: TRBJ1-1
CDR3 DNA: TGTGCCAGCAGCCCCAGACTATTCGACACTGAAGCTTTCTTT
CDR3 protein: CASSPRLFDTEAFF

V gene: TRBV29-1
CDR3 length: 14
clone size: .
D gene: .
J gene: TRBJ2-1
CDR3 DNA: TGCAGCGTTGAAGAGCACGGGTTGGTCGATGAGCAGTTCTTC
CDR3 protein: CSVEEHGLVDEQFF

V gene: TRBV11-2
CDR3 length: 17
clone size: .
D gene: .
J gene: TRBJ1-2
CDR3 DNA: TGTGCCAGCAGCCGGATCGCGGGGGGCAGGGCGTCTTATGGCTACACCTTC
CDR3 protein: CASSRIAGGRASYGYTF

V gene: TRBV5-6
CDR3 length: 16
clone size: .
D gene: TRBD2
J gene: TRBJ2-2
CDR3 DNA: TGTGCCAGCAGCTCGCCGGGACTAGCGGGCACCGGGGAGCTGTTTTTT
CDR3 protein: CASSSPGLAGTGELFF

V gene: TRBV3-1/TRBV3-2
CDR3 length: 16
clone size: .
D gene: TRBD2
J gene: TRBJ2-7
CDR3 DNA: TGTGCCAGCAGCCAAGGGCTAGCGGGACCCCCCTACGAGCAGTACTTC
CDR3 protein: CASSQGLAGPPYEQYF

V gene: TRBV6-4
CDR3 length: 15
clone size: .
D gene: TRBD2
J gene: TRBJ2-5
CDR3 DNA: TGTGCCAGCAGTCGGACTAGCGGGATTGAAGAGACCCAGTACTTC
CDR3 protein: CASSRTSGIEETQYF

V gene: TRBV4-3
CDR3 length: 17
clone size: .
D gene: .
J gene: TRBJ2-1
CDR3 DNA: TGCGCCAGCAGCCAAGATCAGGGGACAACCTCCTACAATGAGCAGTTCTTC
CDR3 protein: CASSQDQGTTSYNEQFF

V gene: TRBV12-3/TRBV12-4
CDR3 length: 11
clone size: .
D gene: .
J gene: TRBJ1-5
CDR3 DNA: TGTGCCAGCAGTTTATCAGATGGCCAGCATTTT
CDR3 protein: CASSLSDGQHF

V gene: TRBV4-1
CDR3 length: 15
clone size: .
D gene: .
J gene: TRBJ1-5
CDR3 DNA: TGCGCCAGCAGCCGAGAAGGGGCAAACAATCAGCCCCAGCATTTT
CDR3 protein: CASSREGANNQPQHF

V gene: TRBV4-2
CDR3 length: 15
clone size: few
D gene: .
J gene: TRBJ2-1
CDR3 DNA: TGTGCCAGCAGCCAAGAAGCGCTAGTAGGTAATGAGCAGTTCTTC
CDR3 protein: CASSQEALVGNEQFF

V gene: TRBV15
CDR3 length: 14
clone size: .
D gene: TRBD2
J gene: TRBJ2-5
CDR3 DNA: TGTGCCACCAGCAGAGGACTAGCGGGAGAGGCCCAGTACTTC
CDR3 protein: CATSRGLAGEAQYF

V gene: TRBV27
CDR3 length: 19
clone size: few
D gene: TRBD2
J gene: TRBJ2-1
CDR3 DNA: TGTGCCAGCAGTTCGAGAAGAGCGGGGATCTCGAGCTCCTACAATGAGCAGTTCTTC
CDR3 protein: CASSSRRAGISSSYNEQFF

V gene: TRBV28
CDR3 length: 14
clone size: once
D gene: TRBD1
J gene: TRBJ1-2
CDR3 DNA: TGTGCCAGCAGTTTCGGGACAGGGGTCTATGGCTACACCTTC
CDR3 protein: CASSFGTGVYGYTF

V gene: TRBV14
CDR3 length: 14
clone size: .
D gene: TRBD1
J gene: TRBJ1-3
CDR3 DNA: TGTGCCAGCAGCCAAGATCAGGGGGTGGCCACCATATATTTT
CDR3 protein: CASSQDQGVATIYF

V gene: TRBV30
CDR3 length: 11
clone size: .
D gene: .
J gene: TRBJ1-1
CDR3 DNA: TGTGCCTGGGACGGACAGTTTGAAGCTTTCTTT
CDR3 protein: CAWDGQFEAFF

V gene: TRBV6-1
CDR3 length: 16
clone size: .
D gene: .
J gene: TRBJ2-6
CDR3 DNA: TGTGCCAGCAGTGAAGGGAGGGCCTCTGGGGCCAACGTCCTGACTTTC
CDR3 protein: CASSEGRASGANVLTF

V gene: TRBV5-1
CDR3 length: 13
clone size: .
D gene: .
J gene: TRBJ2-1
CDR3 DNA: TGCGCCAGCAGCTTGGTGGGTAGCGGAGAGCAGTTCTTC
CDR3 protein: CASSLVGSGEQFF

V gene: TRBV28
CDR3 length: 13
clone size: .
D gene: .
J gene: TRBJ1-2
CDR3 DNA: TGTGCCAGCAGTTTTAGCCAGGGCAATGGCTACACCTTC
CDR3 protein: CASSFSQGNGYTF

V gene: TRBV12-5
CDR3 length: 16
clone size: .
D gene: TRBD1
J gene: TRBJ1-6
CDR3 DNA: TGTGCTAGTGCCCTCGCAGGGGGCGGCAGGGATTCACCCCTCCACTTT
CDR3 protein: CASALAGGGRDSPLHF

V gene: TRBV7-9
CDR3 length: 17
clone size: .
D gene: TRBD2
J gene: TRBJ2-1
CDR3 DNA: TGTGCCAGCAGCCAGCGACTAGCGGTGGGTATTTACAATGAGCAGTTCTTC
CDR3 protein: CASSQRLAVGIYNEQFF

V gene: TRBV7-8
CDR3 length: 15
clone size: .
D gene: .
J gene: TRBJ1-4
CDR3 DNA: TGTGCCAGCAGCCAGGACAGTGCAACTAATGAAAAACTGTTTTTT
CDR3 protein: CASSQDSATNEKLFF

V gene: TRBV18
CDR3 length: 16
clone size: .
D gene: TRBD2
J gene: TRBJ2-3
CDR3 DNA: TGTGCCAGCTCACCACCCCTAGCGGGGGGAACAGATACGCAGTATTTT
CDR3 protein: CASSPPLAGGTDTQYF